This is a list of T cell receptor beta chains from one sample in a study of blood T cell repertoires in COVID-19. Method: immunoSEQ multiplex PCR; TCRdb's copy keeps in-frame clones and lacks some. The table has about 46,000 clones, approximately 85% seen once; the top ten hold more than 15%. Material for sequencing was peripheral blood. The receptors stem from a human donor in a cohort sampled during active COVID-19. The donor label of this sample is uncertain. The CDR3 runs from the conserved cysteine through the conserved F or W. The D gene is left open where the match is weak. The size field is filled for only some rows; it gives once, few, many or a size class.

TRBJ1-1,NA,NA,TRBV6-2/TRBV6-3,TGTGCCAGCAGTTCAACAGGGAGGGTCGAAGCTTTCTTT,CASSSTGRVEAFF
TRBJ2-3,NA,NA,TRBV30,TGTGCCTGGAGTGGCCTCGCGGGGACTAGCACAGATACGCAGTATTTT,CAWSGLAGTSTDTQYF
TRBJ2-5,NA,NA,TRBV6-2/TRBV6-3,TGTGCCAGCAGCCGCCGGACACCCCAAGAGACCCAGTACTTC,CASSRRTPQETQYF
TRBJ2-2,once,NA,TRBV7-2,TGTGCCAGCAGCTTAGCGTTCGGGACCGGGGAGCTGTTTTTT,CASSLAFGTGELFF
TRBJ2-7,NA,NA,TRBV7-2,TGTGCCAGCAGCTGGGCCTCCTACGAGCAGTACTTC,CASSWASYEQYF
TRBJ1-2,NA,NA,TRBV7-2,TGTGCCAGCAGCTCCGACCACAGGGCGGGCTATGGCTACACCTTC,CASSSDHRAGYGYTF
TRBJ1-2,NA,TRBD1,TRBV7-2,TGTGCCAGCAGTCCGGGACAGGTCCCGTATGGCTACACCTTC,CASSPGQVPYGYTF
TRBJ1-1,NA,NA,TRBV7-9,TGTGCCAGCAGCTTCTGGGGGGAAGGCACTGAAGCTTTCTTT,CASSFWGEGTEAFF
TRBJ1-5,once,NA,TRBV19,TGTGCCAGTAGTCCCCGCCAGGGCGCTCAGCCCCAGCATTTT,CASSPRQGAQPQHF
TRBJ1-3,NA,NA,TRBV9,TGTGCCAGCACCCCGGTTGATGTCTCTGGAAACACCATATATTTT,CASTPVDVSGNTIYF
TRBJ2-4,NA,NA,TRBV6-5,TGTGCCAGCTCCGGGGAGATAAAGAACATTCAGTACTTC,CASSGEIKNIQYF
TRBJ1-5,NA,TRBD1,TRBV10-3,TGTGCCATCAGTACCGGGACAGGGGTTGATCAGCCCCAGCATTTT,CAISTGTGVDQPQHF
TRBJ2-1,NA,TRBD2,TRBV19,TGTGCCAGTAGCGTTTCTAGCGGGGGGCCATACAATGAGCAGTTCTTC,CASSVSSGGPYNEQFF
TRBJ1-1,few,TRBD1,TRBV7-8,TGTGCCAGCAGCCCTCCGGGACAGGAAGCTTTCTTT,CASSPPGQEAFF
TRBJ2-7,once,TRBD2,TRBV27,TGTGCCAGCAGTTTTGGAGTTGGGACGGGGGGATCCTACGAGCAGTACTTC,CASSFGVGTGGSYEQYF
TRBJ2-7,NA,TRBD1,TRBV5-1,TGCGCCAGCAGCCCCTCGACAGGGGGCCCCTACGAGCAGTACTTC,CASSPSTGGPYEQYF
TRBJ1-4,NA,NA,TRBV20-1,TGTGCCGGGGGGCCGGGTGAAAAACTGTTTTTT,CAGGPGEKLFF
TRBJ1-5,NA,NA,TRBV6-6,TGTGCCAGCAGTCATCCAGCCAGGGCCGGTCAGCCCCAGCATTTT,CASSHPARAGQPQHF
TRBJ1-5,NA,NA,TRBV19,TGTGCCAGTATCCCTGGGGGGGCAAAGCGCAATCAGCCCCAGCATTTT,CASIPGGAKRNQPQHF
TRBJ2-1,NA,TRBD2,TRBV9,TGTGCCAGCAGCCCGGGAGGGGGGGCGTGGGAGCAGTTCTTC,CASSPGGGAWEQFF
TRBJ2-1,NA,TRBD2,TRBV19,TGTGCCAGTAGTAGCGGGGGCTCCTACAATGAGCAGTTCTTC,CASSSGGSYNEQFF
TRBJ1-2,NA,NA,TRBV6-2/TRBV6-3,TGTGCCAGCAGTTACAACGGGGGAGGATTGGACGGCTACACCTTC,CASSYNGGGLDGYTF